This T cell receptor (beta chain) was captured in a study of T-cell reconstitution after alpha-beta-depleted transplantation in children. Unique molecular identifiers were incorporated into the prepared TCRbeta library. TCRdb used MiXCR to reprocess the PCR reads, holding one entry per CDR3 protein. Here the sample spans about a million distinct CDR3 sequences, roughly 31% being singletons. Study results and caveats: Recipient T cells and thymic progenitors that survived were the source of the high TCRbeta diversity seen at day 60 in some patients. It was reported that alpha-beta T cells came from several hundred expanded graft clones (about two months after transplant). Newly made T cells mostly supplied T-cell counts and diversity one year after transplant.

CDR3 length equals 15 residues. Germline CDR1 reads DFQATT; CDR2 reads SNEGSKA (reference sequence). The J segment lost 5 bases and the V segment lost 3 bases, leaving 9 bases of the junction unmatched. About this clonotype: Antigen unknown.

This clonotype was obtained from a boy in the first two years of life who had a stem cell transplant for SCID, so the T cells may come from the graft donor. The V and J genes are TRBV20-1 and TRBJ2-5; 10 positions agree with TRBD2. Sample: PBMCs, mostly from graft donor cells, taken 360 days after TCRalphabeta/CD19-depleted stem cell transplant. CDR3 amino acids: CSARVAGGPLETQYF. CDR3 in DNA: TGCAGTGCTAGGGTAGCGGGGGGCCCTTTGGAGACCCAGTACTTC.